This T cell receptor beta chain was identified during a study of cytomegalovirus exposure and HLA in healthy donors. Overall study results and limits: Among the most significant clusters, several appeared linked to common viral pathogens in a later analysis. Follow-up analysis later connected one missense variant in DCLRE1C with trimming of TCR beta V- and J-genes. Cytomegalovirus-associated TCR beta chains were listed, numbering more than 150. Reports indicate that TCR beta sequences accurately predicted the HLA-A and HLA-B alleles of most subjects.

The CDR3 has 13 residues. Germline CDR1 SQVTM, CDR2 ANQGSEA. It was with 60 Vbeta and 13 Jbeta primers that the PCR ran. Using immunoSEQ multiplex PCR, the repertoire was profiled, and TCRdb retains in-frame clones only, with some absent. Of 150,000 to 200,000 clones in the sample, over 65% were seen once. Concerning this clone itself: Its antigen remains unidentified.

The chain has TRBV29-1 and TRBJ2-5, with 7 bases that match TRBD1. The last part of the DNA fits TRBJ2-7 better; the J call may be wrong. Material for sequencing was PBMCs. The sequence derives from a man between 40 and 49 years old in good health and CMV-seropositive. In DNA, the CDR3 is TGCAGCGCTGGGACAGCAAGCTCCTACGAGCAGTACTTC. Protein product: CSAGTASSYEQYF.